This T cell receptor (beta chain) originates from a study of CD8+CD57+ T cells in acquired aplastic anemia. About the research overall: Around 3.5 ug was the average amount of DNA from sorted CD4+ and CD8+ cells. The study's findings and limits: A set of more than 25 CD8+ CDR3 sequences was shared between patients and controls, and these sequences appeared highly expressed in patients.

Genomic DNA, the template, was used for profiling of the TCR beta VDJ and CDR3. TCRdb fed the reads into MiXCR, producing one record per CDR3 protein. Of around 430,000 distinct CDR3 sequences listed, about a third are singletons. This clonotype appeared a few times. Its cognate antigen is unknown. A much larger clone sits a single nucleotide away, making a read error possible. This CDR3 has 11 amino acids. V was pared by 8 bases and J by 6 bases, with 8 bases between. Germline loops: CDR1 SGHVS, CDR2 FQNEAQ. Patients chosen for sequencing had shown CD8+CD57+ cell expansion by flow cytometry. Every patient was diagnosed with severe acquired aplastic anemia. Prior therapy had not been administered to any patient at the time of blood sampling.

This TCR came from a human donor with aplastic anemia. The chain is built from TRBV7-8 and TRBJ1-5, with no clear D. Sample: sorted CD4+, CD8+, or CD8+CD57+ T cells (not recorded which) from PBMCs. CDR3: CASGSGQPQHF. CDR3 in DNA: TGTGCCAGCGGATCGGGTCAGCCCCAGCATTTT.